Sequencing of this TCR beta chain was carried out in a study of T cells in Graves' hyperthyroidism and ophthalmopathy. RNA transcripts yielded amplified TCR beta CDR3 regions. A set of HTBI primers served as the primers for a first-round RT-PCR of the TCR CDR3. TCRdb analysed the multiplex PCR reads with MiXCR anew, one entry per CDR3 protein. The top ten clones hold more than 10% of a sample with around 250,000 distinct CDR3 sequences, roughly 15% of them seen once. This clonotype was observed many times. The antigen remains undetermined. The CDR3 runs to 12 residues. V was trimmed by 3 bases and J by 5 bases, leaving 8 bases between them. Per the germline V gene, CDR1 is LGHDT and CDR2 is YNNKEL (reference sequence). Study-wide results and caveats: The model predicted ophthalmopathy a median around 6.5 months before onset. Appearing also in blood were most of the thyroid clonotypes expanded above 0.001.

Sequencing was done on a sample of blood. This TCR was sampled from a woman aged 40-49 years with Graves' hyperthyroidism that later progressed to Graves' ophthalmopathy. This chain joins TRBV3-1 and TRBJ2-7; D unresolved. The CDR3 DNA reads as TGTGCCAGCAGCCAGATCGAGAACGAGCAGTACTTC. It yields the protein CASSQIENEQYF.